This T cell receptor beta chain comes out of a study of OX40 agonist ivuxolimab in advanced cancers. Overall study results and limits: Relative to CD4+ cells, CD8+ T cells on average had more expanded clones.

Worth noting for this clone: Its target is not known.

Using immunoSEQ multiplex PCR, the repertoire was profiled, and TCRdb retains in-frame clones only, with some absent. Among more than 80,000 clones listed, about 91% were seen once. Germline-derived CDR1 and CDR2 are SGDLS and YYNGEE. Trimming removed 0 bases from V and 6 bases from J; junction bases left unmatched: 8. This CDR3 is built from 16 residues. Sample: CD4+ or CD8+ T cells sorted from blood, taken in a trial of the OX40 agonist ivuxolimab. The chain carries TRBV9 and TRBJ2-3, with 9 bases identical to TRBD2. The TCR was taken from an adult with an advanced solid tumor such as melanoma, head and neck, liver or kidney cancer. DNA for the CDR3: TGTGCCAGCAGCGTAGAGGGCGGGAGGGCCATGGATACGCAGTATTTT. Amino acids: CASSVEGGRAMDTQYF.